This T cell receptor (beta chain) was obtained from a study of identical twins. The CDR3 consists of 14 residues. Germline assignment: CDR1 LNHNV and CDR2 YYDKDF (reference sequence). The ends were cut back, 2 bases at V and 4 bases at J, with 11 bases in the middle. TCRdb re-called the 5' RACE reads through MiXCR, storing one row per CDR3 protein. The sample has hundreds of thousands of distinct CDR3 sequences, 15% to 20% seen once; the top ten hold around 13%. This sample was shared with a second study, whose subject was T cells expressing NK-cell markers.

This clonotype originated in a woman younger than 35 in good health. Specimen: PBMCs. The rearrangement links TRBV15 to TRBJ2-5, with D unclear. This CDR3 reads CATSRPSSAETQYF. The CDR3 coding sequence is TGTGCCACCAGCAGACCCAGTTCCGCAGAGACCCAGTACTTC.